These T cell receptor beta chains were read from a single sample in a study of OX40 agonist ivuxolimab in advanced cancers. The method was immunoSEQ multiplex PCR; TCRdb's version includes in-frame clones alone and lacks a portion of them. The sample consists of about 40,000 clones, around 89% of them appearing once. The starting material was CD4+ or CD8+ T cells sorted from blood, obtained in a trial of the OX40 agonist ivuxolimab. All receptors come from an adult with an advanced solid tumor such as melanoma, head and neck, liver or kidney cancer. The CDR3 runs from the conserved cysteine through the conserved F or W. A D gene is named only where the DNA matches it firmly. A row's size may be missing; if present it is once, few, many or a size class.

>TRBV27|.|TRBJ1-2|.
TGTGCCAGCTATTCCTTGGGGGGTTTCGGCGGCTACACCTTC
CASYSLGGFGGYTF
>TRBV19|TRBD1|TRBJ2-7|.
TGTGCCAGTAGTGCGTGGACAGGCTCGGAAAACGAGCAGTACTTC
CASSAWTGSENEQYF
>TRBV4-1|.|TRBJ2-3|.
TGCGCCAGCAGCCAAGACTTCGCGAGCACAGATACGCAGTATTTT
CASSQDFASTDTQYF
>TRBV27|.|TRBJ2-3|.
TGTGCCAGCGGCCCGCGGAGAACAGATACGCAGTATTTT
CASGPRRTDTQYF
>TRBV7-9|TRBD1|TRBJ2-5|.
TGTGCCAGCAGCCCCCTGGGACAGAGCCAGGAGACCCAGTACTTC
CASSPLGQSQETQYF
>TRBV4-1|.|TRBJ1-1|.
TGCGCCAGCAGCCCCTTCGACAGTAACACTGAAGCTTTCTTT
CASSPFDSNTEAFF
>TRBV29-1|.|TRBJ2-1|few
TGCAGCGTTGAAGACTACAATGAGCAGTTCTTC
CSVEDYNEQFF
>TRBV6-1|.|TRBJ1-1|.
TGTGCCAGCAGTGAGGTTGGGGGGGACTACACTGAAGCTTTCTTT
CASSEVGGDYTEAFF
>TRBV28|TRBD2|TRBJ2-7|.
TGTGCCAGCAGTTTACGGCTCGGGAGGTCCTACGAGCAGTACTTC
CASSLRLGRSYEQYF
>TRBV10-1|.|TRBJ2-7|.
TGCGCCAGCAGTGAGCGGCTAGCGACCTACGAGCAGTACTTC
CASSERLATYEQYF
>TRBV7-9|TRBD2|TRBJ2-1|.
TGTGCCAGCAGCCCAACTAGCGGGACCTTCAATGAGCAGTTCTTC
CASSPTSGTFNEQFF
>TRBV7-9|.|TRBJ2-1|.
TGTGCCAGCAGCTTAGGAGGAGGGGACGAGCAGTTCTTC
CASSLGGGDEQFF
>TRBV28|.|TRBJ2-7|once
TGTGCCAGCGGCAACTACGAGCAGTACTTC
CASGNYEQYF
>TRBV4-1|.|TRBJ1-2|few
TGCGCCAGCAGCCAAGACAGGGCAAGTGGCTACACCTTC
CASSQDRASGYTF
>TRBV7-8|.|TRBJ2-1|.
TGTGCCAGCAGCTTGGGGGTTGGTAGACTTGAGCAGTTCTTC
CASSLGVGRLEQFF
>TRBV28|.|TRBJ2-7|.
TGTGCCAGCAAGTCTCGGGGGCGCTCCTACGAGCAGTACTTC
CASKSRGRSYEQYF
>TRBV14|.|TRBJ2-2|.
TGTGCCAGCAGCCAACAGCGCGGGGAGCTGTTTTTT
CASSQQRGELFF
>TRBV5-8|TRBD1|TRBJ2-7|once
TGTGCCAGCAGCTGGAGCCGGGACAGGGGGGCTTCCTACGAGCAGTACTTC
CASSWSRDRGASYEQYF
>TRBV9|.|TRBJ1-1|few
TGTGCCAGCAGCGACCGGGACTTCGCGCGGGGCACTGAAGCTTTCTTT
CASSDRDFARGTEAFF
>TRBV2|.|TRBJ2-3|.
TGTGCCACGTCGCCGCGAGACCAGTATTTT
CATSPRDQYF
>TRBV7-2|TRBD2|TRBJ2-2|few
TGTGCCAGCAGCTTAGAGGCTAGCGGGAGGGCCCTCATGGTCGGGGAGCTGTTTTTT
CASSLEASGRALMVGELFF
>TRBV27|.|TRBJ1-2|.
TGTGCCAGCAGTTTAAGGCAGCACGCCTTTGGCTACACCTTC
CASSLRQHAFGYTF
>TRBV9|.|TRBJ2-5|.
TGTGCCAGCAGCGTAGAGGGAGAGGTTGAGACCCAGTACTTC
CASSVEGEVETQYF
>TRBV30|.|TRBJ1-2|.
TGTGCCTGGAGTGTAAGCCGAGGGGCGGGTAATTGCTACACCTTC
CAWSVSRGAGNCYTF
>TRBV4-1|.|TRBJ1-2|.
TGCGCCAGCAGCCAAGGGGGTCGAGATGGCTACACCTTC
CASSQGGRDGYTF
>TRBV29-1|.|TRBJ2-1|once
TGCAGCGTTGGCTCAGGGGGGTACAATGAGCAGTTCTTC
CSVGSGGYNEQFF
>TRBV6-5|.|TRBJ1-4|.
TGTGCCAGCAGTTACTCGAGCGTTAAAAGGAATGAAAAACTGTTTTTT
CASSYSSVKRNEKLFF
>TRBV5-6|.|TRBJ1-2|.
TGTGCCAGCAGCTTTATCTGGGCCCCTGACGGCTACACCTTC
CASSFIWAPDGYTF
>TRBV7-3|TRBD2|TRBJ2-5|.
TGTGCCAGCAGCTTAGGGGGTCTAGCGGGAGAGACCCAGTACTTC
CASSLGGLAGETQYF